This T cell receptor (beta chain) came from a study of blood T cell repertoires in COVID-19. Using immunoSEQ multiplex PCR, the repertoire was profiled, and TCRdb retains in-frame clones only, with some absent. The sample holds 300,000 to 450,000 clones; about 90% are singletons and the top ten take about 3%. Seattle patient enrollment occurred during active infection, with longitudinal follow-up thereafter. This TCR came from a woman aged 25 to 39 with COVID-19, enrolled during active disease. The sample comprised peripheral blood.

This CDR3 reads CASTPQGGNEKLFF. The CDR3 region has the DNA TGTGCCAGCACTCCTCAGGGTGGGAATGAAAAACTGTTTTTT. The rearrangement joins TRBV2 to TRBJ1-4; maybe TRBD1 (5 bases). Trimming removed 7 bases at V and 5 bases at J, with 14 bases between. From germline, CDR1 is SNHLY and CDR2 FYNNEI. CDR3 size: 14 residues.